Listed here are 10 T cell receptor beta chains from one sample, sequenced in a study of blood T cell repertoires in COVID-19 (dated by TCRdb to the early 2020s). The library relied on the immunoSEQ multiplex PCR assay. TCRdb took over this immuneACCESS table, retaining in-frame rearrangements with V and J assigned. Such tables are incomplete; in checked studies, under half of the missing clones stem from an unresolved V gene, and the remainder is unexplained. This sample holds more than 95,000 clones; around 76% were observed only once. The ten biggest clones cover approximately 20% of the sample. The sample comprised peripheral blood. All receptors derive from an older man with acute or convalescent COVID-19.

The genes are TRBV5-1 and TRBJ1-2; D uncertain. V gave up 1 base and J gave up 4 bases, with 8 bases separating them. CDR1 SGHRS and CDR2 YFSETQ come from the germline V gene. The CDR3 extends over 13 amino acids. The CDR3 loop reads CASSLNLGYGYTF. Written as DNA, the CDR3 is TGCGCCAGCAGCTTGAACCTCGGCTATGGCTACACCTTC.

The CDR3 is CASSLVDLTGVSGANVLTF. The CDR3 DNA reads TGTGCCAGCAGCCTCGTCGACTTAACAGGGGTCTCTGGGGCCAACGTCCTGACTTTC. The rearrangement uses TRBV11-2 and TRBJ2-6; 7 bases fit TRBD1. The CDR3 loop spans 19 amino acids. Germline loops: CDR1 SGHAT, CDR2 FQNNGV. V lost 5 bases, J lost 0 bases, and 13 bases stayed unmatched.

The chain links TRBV5-6 to TRBJ2-7, with D perhaps TRBD2 (6 bases). In germline, CDR1 is SGHDT, CDR2 YYEEEE. The CDR3 runs 13 residues. Between the trimmed V and J ends, which lost 1 base and 7 bases, there was a span of 12 bases. CDR3 sequence (DNA): TGTGCCAGCAGCTTGCGCAGGGCGGGGGAGCAGTACTTC. Its protein product is CASSLRRAGEQYF.

V usage is TRBV7-2 and J usage is TRBJ1-2; no clear D gene. V was shortened by 3 bases and J by 1 base, with 9 bases between the two germline ends. Looked up from germline, CDR1 is SGHTA and CDR2 is FQGNSA. There are 14 residues in the CDR3. The CDR3 nucleotides are TGTGCCAGCAGCTTCCCCAACGGTAACTATGGCTACACCTTC. Amino acid sequence: CASSFPNGNYGYTF.

Only one count was recorded for this clone. The chain carries TRBV6-1 and TRBJ1-1; tentative D call: TRBD1 (5 bases). Trimming removed 3 bases from V and 8 bases from J, with 13 bases in between. Germline values: CDR1 MNHNS, CDR2 SASEGT. The CDR3 sequence is 13 residues long. This CDR3 reads CASSDYGGGEAFF. In nucleotides, the CDR3 is TGTGCCAGCAGTGATTATGGGGGGGGAGAAGCTTTCTTT.

The chain has TRBV5-1 and TRBJ2-2, with a weak D call TRBD2 (5 bases). Germline V CDR1 and CDR2: SGHRS, YFSETQ. V was cut by 3 bases and J by 1 base, with 7 bases left in between. The CDR3 consists of 14 residues. The CDR3 DNA is TGCGCCAGCAGCTACGGGGAGAACACCGGGGAGCTGTTTTTT. Translating gives CASSYGENTGELFF.

The rearrangement joins TRBV28 to TRBJ1-1; TRBD1 matches at 11 bases. This CDR3 has 14 residues. The junction had 9 bases not matched to a gene; V was cut back by 10 bases and J by 5 bases. Germline CDR1 reads MDHEN; CDR2 reads SYDVKM. For the CDR3, the DNA is TGTGCCATTCGGACAGGGGGCGCAAGGACTGAAGCTTTCTTT. Protein sequence: CAIRTGGARTEAFF.

The chain joins TRBV27 to TRBJ2-7; 12 nucleotides line up with TRBD2. Trimming took 5 bases from V and 2 from J; bases not matched to a gene: 7. The CDR3 has 16 amino acids. Germline CDR1 reads MNHEY; CDR2 reads SMNVEV (reference sequence). CDR3 sequence reads: CASSPRRLAGAYEQYF. The CDR3 region has the DNA TGTGCCAGCAGTCCCCGGAGACTAGCGGGAGCCTACGAGCAGTACTTC.

The V gene is TRBV7-9, the J gene TRBJ1-6, with D tentatively TRBD1 (6 bases). This CDR3 has 13 amino acids. Trimming cost V 1 base and J 12 bases, with 10 bases left between them. Germline V CDR1 and CDR2: SEHNR, FQNEAQ (reference sequence). This CDR3 is CASSLEQGRPLHF. As DNA, the CDR3 is TGTGCCAGCAGCTTAGAACAGGGTAGACCCCTCCACTTT.

The rearrangement uses TRBV6-5 and TRBJ2-7; 7 bases fit TRBD1. Germline CDR1 is MNHEY and CDR2 is SVGAGI. The CDR3 contains 15 residues. The junction had 10 bases not matched to a gene; V was cut back by 4 bases and J by 4 bases. CDR3 sequence reads: CASSSSYSQGYEQYF. The DNA for the CDR3 is TGTGCCAGCAGTTCATCTTACTCACAGGGGTACGAGCAGTACTTC.